This T cell receptor (beta chain) was sequenced in a study of control samples from healthy donors and cancer patients. CDR1 ENHRY and CDR2 SYGVKD come from the germline V gene. CDR3 size: 13 residues. The germline V and J ends were trimmed by 6 bases and 2 bases, with 10 bases remaining between them. The protocol was immunoSEQ multiplex PCR, while the TCRdb copy is restricted to in-frame clones and leaves out a portion. The data contain around 84,000 clones, about 79% of them singletons. Sequencing was carried out using PBMCs. The clonotype was recovered from a man aged 55 to 70 with head and neck cancer. The gene calls are TRBV10-3 and TRBJ1-2, with D possibly matching TRBD1 (5 bases). This chain's CDR3 is CAIRPGTNYGYTF. The CDR3 nucleotides are TGTGCCATCAGGCCCGGGACCAACTATGGCTACACCTTC.